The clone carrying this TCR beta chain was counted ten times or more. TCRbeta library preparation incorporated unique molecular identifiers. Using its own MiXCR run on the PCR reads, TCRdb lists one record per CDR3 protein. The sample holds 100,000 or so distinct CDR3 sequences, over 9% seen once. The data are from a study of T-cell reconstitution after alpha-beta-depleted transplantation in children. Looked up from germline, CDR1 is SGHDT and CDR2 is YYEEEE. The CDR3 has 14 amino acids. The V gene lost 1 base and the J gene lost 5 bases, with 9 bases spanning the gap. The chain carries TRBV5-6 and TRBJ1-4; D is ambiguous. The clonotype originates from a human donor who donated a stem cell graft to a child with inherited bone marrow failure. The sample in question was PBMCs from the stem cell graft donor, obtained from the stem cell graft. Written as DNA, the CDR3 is TGTGCCAGCAGCTTGATAGGGCAAAATGAAAAACTGTTTTTT. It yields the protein CASSLIGQNEKLFF.